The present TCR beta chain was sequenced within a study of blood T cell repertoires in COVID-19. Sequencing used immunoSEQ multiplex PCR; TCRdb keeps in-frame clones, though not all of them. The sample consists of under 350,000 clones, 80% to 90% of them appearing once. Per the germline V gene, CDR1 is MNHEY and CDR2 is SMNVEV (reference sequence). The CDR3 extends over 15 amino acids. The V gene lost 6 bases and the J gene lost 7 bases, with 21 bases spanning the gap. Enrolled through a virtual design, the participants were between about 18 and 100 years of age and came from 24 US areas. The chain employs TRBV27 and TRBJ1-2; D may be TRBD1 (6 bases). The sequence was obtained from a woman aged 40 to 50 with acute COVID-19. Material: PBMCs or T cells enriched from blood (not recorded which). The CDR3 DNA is TGTGCCAGCAGAAAAAACCCGGACAGTCTTAGTGGCTACACCTTC. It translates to CASRKNPDSLSGYTF.